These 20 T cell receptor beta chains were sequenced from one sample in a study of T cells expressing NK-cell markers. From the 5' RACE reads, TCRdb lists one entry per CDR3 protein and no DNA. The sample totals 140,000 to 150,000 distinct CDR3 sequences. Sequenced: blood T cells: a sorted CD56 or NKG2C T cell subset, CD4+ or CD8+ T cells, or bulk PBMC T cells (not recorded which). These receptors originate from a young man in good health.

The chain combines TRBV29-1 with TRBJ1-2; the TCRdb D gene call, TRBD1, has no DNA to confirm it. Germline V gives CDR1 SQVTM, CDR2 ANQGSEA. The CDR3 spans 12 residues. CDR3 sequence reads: CSVSGESYGYTF. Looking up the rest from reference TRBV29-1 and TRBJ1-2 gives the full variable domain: SAVISQKPSRDICQRGTSLTIQCQVDSQVTMMFWYRQQPGQSLTLIATANQGSEATYESGFVIDKFPISRPNLTFSTLTVSNMSPEDSSIYLCSVSGESYGYTFGSGTRLTVV.

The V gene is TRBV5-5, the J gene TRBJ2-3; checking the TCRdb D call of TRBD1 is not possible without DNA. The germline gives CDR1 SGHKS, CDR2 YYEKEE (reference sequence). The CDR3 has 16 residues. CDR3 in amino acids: CASSGRTGTVTDTQYF.

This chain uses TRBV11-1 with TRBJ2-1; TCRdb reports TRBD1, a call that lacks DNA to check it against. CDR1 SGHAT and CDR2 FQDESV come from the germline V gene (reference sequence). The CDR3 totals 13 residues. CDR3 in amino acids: CASSSTGGNEQFF.

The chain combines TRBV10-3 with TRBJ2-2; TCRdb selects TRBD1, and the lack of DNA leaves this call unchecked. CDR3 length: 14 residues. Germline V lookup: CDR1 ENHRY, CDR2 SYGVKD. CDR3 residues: CAINGGRETGELFF.

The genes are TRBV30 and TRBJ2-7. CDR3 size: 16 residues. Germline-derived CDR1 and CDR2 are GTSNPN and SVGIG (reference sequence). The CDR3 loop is CAWSVQDRRGSYEQYF.

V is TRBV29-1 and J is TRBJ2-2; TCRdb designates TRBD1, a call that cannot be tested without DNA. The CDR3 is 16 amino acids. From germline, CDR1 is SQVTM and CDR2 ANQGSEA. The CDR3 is CSVRHGTAINTGELFF.

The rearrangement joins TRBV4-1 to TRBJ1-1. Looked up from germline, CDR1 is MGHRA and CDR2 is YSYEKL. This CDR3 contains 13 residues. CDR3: CASSQDQLAGAFF.

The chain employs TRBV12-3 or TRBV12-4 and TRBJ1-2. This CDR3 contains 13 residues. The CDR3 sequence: CASKPDTNYGYTF.

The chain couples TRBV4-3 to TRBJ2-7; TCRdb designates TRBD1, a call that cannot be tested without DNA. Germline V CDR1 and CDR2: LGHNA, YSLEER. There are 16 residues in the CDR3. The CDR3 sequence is CASSLLVQAPNYEQYF.

CDR3 amino acids: CASSSQYEYEQYF. The genes are TRBV7-9 and TRBJ2-7. Germline lookup yields CDR1 SEHNR and CDR2 FQNEAQ (reference sequence). The CDR3 has 13 amino acids.

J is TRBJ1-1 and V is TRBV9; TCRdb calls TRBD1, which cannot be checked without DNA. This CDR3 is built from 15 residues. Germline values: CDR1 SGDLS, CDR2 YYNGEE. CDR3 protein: CASSHVQGGITEAFF.

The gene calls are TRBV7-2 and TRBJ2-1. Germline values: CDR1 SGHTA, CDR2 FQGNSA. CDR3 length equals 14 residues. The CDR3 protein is CASSNSGDYNEQFF.

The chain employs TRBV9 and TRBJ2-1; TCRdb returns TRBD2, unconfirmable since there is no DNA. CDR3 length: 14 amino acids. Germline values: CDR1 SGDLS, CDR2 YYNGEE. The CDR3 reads CASSSSGLAGSQFF.

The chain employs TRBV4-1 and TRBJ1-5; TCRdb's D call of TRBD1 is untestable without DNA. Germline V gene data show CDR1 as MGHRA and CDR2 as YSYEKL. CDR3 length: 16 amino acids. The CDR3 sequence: CASSSTAGTPNQPQHF.

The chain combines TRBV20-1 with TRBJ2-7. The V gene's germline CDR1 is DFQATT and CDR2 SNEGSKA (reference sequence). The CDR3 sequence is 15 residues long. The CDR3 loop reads CSARDGWQNSYEQYF.

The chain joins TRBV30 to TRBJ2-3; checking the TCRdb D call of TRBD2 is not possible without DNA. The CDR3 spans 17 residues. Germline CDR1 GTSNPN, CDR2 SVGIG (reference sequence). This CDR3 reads CAWGFGLAGGPGDTQYF.

The CDR3 sequence: CASSLRQGVRLAGGPRHNEQFF. The rearrangement uses TRBV5-1 and TRBJ2-1; no DNA is available, so the TRBD2 call from TCRdb remains unchecked. From germline, CDR1 is SGHRS and CDR2 YFSETQ. The CDR3 consists of 22 residues.

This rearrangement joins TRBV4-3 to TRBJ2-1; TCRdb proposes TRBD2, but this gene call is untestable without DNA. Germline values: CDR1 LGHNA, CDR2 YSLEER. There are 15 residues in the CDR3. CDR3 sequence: CASSRSGTDYNEQFF.

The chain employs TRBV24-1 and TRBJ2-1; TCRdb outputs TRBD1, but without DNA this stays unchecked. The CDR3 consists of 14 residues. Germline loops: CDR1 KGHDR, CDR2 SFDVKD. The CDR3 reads CATTMTGTRNEQFF.

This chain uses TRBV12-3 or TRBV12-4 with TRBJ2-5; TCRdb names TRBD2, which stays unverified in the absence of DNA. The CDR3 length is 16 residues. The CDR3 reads CASSLLGTSGRETQYF.